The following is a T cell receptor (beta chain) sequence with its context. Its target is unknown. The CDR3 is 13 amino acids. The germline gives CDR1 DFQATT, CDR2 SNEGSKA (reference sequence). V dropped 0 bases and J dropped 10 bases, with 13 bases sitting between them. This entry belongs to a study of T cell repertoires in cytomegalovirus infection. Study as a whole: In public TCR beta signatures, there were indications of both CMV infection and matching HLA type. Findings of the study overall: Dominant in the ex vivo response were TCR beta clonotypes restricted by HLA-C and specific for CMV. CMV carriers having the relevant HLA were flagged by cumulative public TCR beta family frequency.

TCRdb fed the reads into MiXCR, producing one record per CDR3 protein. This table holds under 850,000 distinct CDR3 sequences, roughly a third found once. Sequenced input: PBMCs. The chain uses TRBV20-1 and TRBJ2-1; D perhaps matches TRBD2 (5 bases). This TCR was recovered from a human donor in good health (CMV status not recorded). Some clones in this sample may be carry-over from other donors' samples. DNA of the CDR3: TGCAGTGCTAGAGACCCAATAGCGAGGGAGCAGTTCTTC. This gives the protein CSARDPIAREQFF.